The entry that follows covers one T cell receptor (beta chain) sequence. Its antigen is unidentified. The data are from a study of T cell responses to AZD1222 COVID-19 vaccine. Study-level findings and limits: Targets within unmutated variant regions were reportedly found for nearly half of spike-specific TCRs. Regions 160-218 and 743-854 dominated among vaccine-associated CD4 TCRs spanning spike. Donors in the cohort were predominantly white British and more often female, and clonal diversity was possibly underestimated. The peak T cell response came first, and repertoires were sampled only after it.

Data came from immunoSEQ multiplex PCR; TCRdb stores just in-frame clones and leaves some out. The table records around 84,000 clones, around 90% of them present only once. CDR1 is LGHNA, CDR2 YSLEER, per germline. With 0 bases removed from V and 2 bases from J, the gap between germline ends came to 7 bases. The CDR3 runs 14 residues. The sequence came from an adult in good health. The starting material was peripheral blood, obtained on day 0 of MenACWY control vaccination. V is TRBV4-3 and J is TRBJ2-5, with D unclear. This CDR3 is CASSQDLGQETQYF. The CDR3, as DNA: TGCGCCAGCAGCCAAGATCTAGGACAAGAGACCCAGTACTTC.